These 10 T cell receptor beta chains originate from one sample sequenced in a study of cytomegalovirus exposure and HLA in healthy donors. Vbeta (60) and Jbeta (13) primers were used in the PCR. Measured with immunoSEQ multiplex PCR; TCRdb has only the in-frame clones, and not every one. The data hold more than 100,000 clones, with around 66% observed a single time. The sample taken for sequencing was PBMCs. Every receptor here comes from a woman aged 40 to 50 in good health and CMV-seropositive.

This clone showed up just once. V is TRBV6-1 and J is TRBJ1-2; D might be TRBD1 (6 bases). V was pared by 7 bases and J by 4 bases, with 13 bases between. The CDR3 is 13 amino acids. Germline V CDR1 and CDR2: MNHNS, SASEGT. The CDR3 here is CASKGQTAYGYTF. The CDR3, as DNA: TGTGCCAGCAAAGGACAGACAGCCTATGGCTACACCTTC.

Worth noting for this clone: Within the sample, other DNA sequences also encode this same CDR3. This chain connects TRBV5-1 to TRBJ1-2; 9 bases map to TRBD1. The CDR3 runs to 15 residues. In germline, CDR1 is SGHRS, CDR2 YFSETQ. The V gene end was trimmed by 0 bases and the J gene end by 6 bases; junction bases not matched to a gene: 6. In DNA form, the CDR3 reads TGCGCCAGCAGCTTGGCCCCTGGACAGGGGCATGGCTACACCTTC. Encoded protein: CASSLAPGQGHGYTF.

CDR3 sequence: CASGTGVSNQPQHF. In nucleotides, the CDR3 is TGTGCCAGCGGTACAGGTGTTAGCAATCAGCCCCAGCATTTT. The chain is built from TRBV6-1 and TRBJ1-5, with D possibly TRBD1 on 5 matching bases. The CDR3 consists of 14 residues. Germline CDR1 is MNHNS and CDR2 is SASEGT. With 8 bases removed from V and 0 bases from J, the gap between germline ends came to 11 bases.

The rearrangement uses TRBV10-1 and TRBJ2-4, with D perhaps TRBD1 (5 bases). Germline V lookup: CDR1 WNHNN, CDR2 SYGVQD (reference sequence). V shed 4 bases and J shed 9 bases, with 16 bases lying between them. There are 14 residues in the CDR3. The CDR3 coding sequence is TGCGCCAGCAGTGTAGGGCAGGGCGAGGTCATTCAGTACTTC. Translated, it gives CASSVGQGEVIQYF.

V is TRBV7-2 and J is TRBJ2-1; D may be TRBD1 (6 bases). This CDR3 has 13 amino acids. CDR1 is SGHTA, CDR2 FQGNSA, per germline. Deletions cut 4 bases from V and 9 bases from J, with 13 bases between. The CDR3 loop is CASSSPLGAEQFF. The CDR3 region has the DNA TGTGCCAGCAGCTCACCGTTGGGGGCTGAGCAGTTCTTC. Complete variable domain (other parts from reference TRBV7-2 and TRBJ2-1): GAGVSQSPSNKVTEKGKDVELRCDPISGHTALYWYRQSLGQGLEFLIYFQGNSAPDKSGLPSDRFSAERTGGSVSTLTIQRTQQEDSAVYLCASSSPLGAEQFFGPGTRLTVL.

CDR3 nucleotides: TGTGCCAGCAGCTGGGCAACAGGAAACTATGGCTACACCTTC. Encoded protein: CASSWATGNYGYTF. V and J are TRBV5-4 and TRBJ1-2, with D perhaps matching TRBD1 (5 bases). V dropped 3 bases and J dropped 2 bases, with 11 bases sitting between them. This CDR3 is built from 14 residues. Looked up from germline, CDR1 is SGHNT and CDR2 is YYREEE (reference sequence).

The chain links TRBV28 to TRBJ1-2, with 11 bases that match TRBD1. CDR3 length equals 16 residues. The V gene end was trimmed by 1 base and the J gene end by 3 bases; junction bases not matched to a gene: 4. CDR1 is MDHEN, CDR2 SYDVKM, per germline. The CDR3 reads CASSLSGTGGDYGYTF. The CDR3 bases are TGTGCCAGCAGTTTATCCGGGACAGGGGGGGACTATGGCTACACCTTC.

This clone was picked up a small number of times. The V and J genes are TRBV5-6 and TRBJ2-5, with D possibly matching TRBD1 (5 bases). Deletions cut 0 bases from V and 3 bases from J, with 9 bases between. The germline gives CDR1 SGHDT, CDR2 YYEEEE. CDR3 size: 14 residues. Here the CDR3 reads CASSLGRVKETQYF. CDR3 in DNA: TGTGCCAGCAGCTTGGGCAGGGTGAAAGAGACCCAGTACTTC.

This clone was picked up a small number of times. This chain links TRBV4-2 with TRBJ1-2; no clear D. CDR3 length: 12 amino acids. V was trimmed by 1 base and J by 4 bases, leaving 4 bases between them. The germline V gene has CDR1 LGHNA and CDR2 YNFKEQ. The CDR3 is CASSQASYGYTF. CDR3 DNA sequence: TGTGCCAGCAGCCAAGCCTCCTATGGCTACACCTTC.

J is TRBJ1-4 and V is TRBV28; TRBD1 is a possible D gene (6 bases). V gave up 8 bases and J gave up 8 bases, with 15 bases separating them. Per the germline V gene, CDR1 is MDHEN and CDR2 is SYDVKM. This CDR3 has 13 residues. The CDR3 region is CASRGQLDEKLFF. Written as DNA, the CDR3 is TGTGCCAGCCGCGGACAGCTGGACGAAAAACTGTTTTTT.